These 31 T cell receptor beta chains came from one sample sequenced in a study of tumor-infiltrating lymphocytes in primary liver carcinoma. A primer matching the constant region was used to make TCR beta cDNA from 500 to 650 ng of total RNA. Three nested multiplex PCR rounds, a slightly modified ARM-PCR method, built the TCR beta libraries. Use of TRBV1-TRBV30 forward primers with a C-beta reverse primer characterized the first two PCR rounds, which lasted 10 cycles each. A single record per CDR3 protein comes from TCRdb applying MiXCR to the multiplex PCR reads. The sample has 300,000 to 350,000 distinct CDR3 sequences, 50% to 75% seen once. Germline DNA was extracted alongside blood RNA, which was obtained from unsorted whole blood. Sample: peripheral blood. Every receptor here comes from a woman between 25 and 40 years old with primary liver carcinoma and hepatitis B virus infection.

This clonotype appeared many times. CDR3 DNA: TGTGCCAGCAGCCTACAGGGCCCTGACTATGGCTACACCTTC. It is translated as CASSLQGPDYGYTF. The chain couples TRBV6-2 or TRBV6-3 to TRBJ1-2; D might be TRBD1 (6 bases). The CDR3 spans 14 residues. V lost 6 bases and J lost 3, with 14 bases in between. Germline CDR1 MNHEY, CDR2 SVGEGT.

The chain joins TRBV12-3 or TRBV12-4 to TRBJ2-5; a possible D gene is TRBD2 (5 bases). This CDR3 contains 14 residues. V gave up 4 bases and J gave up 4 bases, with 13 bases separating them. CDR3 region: CASSSYTGSETQYF. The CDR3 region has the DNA TGTGCCAGCAGTTCCTACACGGGGTCAGAGACCCAGTACTTC.

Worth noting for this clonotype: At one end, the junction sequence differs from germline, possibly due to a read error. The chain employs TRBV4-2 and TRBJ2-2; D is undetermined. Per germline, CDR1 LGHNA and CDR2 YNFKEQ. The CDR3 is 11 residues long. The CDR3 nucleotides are TGTGCCAGCTGCCAACCCGGGGAGCTGTTTTTT. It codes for CASCQPGELFF.

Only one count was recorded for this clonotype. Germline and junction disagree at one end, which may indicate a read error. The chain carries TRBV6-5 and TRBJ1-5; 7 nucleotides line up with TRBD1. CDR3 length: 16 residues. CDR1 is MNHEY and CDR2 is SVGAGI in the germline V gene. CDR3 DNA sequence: TGTGTCAGCAGATCCCACAGGGGAGGAAGCAAACAGCCCCAGCATTTT. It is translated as CVSRSHRGGSKQPQHF.

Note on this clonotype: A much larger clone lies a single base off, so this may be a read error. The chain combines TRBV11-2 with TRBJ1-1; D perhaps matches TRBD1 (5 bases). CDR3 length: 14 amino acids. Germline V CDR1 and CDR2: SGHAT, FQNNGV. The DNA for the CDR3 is TGTGCCAGCAGCTTAGGGGGCTTTGGCACTGAAACTTTCTTT. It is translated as CASSLGGFGTETFF.

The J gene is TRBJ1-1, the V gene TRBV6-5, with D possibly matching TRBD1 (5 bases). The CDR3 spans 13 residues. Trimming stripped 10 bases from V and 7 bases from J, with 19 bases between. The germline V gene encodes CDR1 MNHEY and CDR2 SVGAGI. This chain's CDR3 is CANSNIGTVEAFF. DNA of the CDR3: TGTGCCAACAGCAACATCGGGACGGTTGAAGCTTTCTTT.

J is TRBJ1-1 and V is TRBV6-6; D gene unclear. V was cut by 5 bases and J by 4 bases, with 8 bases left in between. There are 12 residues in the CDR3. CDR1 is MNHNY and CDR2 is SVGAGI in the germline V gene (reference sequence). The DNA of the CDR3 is TGTGCCAGCAGTCCCTTTGGCACTGAAGCTTTCTTT. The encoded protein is CASSPFGTEAFF.

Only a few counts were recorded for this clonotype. The CDR3 DNA is TGTGCCAGCGGGTGGGGGGGCACAGATACGCAGTATTTT. It specifies CASGWGGTDTQYF. This chain links TRBV12-3 or TRBV12-4 with TRBJ2-3; possibly TRBD2 for D (6 bases). The CDR3 totals 13 residues. Trimming pared 8 bases from V and 1 base from J, leaving 10 bases between.

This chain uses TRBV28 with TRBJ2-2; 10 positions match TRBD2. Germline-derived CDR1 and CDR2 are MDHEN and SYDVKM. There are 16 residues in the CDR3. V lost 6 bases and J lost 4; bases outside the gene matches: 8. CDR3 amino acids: CASRGWLAGVTGELFF. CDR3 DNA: TGTGCCAGCAGGGGCTGGCTAGCGGGAGTCACCGGGGAGCTGTTTTTT.

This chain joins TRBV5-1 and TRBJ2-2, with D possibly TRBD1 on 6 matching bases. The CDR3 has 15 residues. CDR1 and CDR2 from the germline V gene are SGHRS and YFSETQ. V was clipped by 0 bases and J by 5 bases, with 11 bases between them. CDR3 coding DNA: TGCGCCAGCAGCTTGGGGACAGAAAGAACCGGGGAGCTGTTTTTT. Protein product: CASSLGTERTGELFF.

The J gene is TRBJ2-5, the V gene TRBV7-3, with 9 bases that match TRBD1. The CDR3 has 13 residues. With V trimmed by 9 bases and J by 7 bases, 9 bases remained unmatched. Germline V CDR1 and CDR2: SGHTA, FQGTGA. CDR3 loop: CASRLGQGGTQYF. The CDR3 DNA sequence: TGTGCCAGTAGATTGGGACAGGGAGGGACCCAGTACTTC.

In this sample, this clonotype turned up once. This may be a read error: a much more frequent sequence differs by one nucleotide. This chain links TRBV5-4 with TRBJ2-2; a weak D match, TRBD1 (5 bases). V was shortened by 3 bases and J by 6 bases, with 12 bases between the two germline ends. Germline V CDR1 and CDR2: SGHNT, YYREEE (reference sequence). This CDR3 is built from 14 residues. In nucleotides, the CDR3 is TGTGCCAGCAGCTACACAGGTTTTCCCGGGGAGCTGTTTTTT. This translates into CASSYTGFPGELFF.

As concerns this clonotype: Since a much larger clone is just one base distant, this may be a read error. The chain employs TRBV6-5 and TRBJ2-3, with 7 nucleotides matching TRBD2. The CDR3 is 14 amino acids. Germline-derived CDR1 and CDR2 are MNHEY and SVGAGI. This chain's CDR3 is CAGRVGAGGSTQYF. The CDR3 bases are TGTGCCGGCAGGGTAGGGGCCGGGGGGTCTACGCAGTATTTT.

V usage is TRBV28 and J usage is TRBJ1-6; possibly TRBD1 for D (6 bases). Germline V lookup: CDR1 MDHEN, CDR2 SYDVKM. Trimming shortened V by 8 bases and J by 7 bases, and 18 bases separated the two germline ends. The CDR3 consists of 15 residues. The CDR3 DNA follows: TGTGCCAGCCTTCAATTACAGGGTCGGAATTCACCCCTCCACTTT. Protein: CASLQLQGRNSPLHF.

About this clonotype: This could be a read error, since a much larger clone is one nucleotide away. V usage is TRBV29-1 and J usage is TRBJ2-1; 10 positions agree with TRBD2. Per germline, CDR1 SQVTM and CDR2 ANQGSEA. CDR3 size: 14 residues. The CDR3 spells CSVHDSGGYNEQLF. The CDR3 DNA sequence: TGCAGCGTCCATGATAGCGGGGGGTACAATGAGCAGCTCTTC.

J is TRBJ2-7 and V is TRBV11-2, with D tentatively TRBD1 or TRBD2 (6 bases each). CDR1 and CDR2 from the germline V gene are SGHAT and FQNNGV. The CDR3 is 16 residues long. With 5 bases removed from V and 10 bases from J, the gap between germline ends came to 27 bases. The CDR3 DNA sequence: TGTGCCAGCAGCCTACTCGGGGGCCGAAATCAGTATGAACAGTACTTC. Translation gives CASSLLGGRNQYEQYF.

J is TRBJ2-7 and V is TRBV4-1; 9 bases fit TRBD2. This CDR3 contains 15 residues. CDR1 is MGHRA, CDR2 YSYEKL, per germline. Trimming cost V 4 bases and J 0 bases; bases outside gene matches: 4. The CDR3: CASSRGLANSYEQYF. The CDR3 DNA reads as TGCGCCAGCAGCCGCGGACTAGCGAACTCCTACGAGCAGTACTTC.

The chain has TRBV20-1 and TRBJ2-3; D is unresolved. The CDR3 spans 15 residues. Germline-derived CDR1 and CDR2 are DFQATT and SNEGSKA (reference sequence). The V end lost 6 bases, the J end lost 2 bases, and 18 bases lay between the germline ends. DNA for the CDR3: TGCAGTGCCAGCGATCCGCGGTTTTTCACAGATACGCAGTATTTT. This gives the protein CSASDPRFFTDTQYF.

The CDR3 sequence is CASQIPETGNEQFF. The CDR3 nucleotides are TGTGCCAGCCAAATCCCCGAAACAGGAAATGAGCAGTTCTTC. The chain has TRBV12-3 or TRBV12-4 and TRBJ2-1, with a possible D match to TRBD1 (5 bases). V lost 8 bases and J lost 7, with 18 bases in between. The CDR3 has 14 residues.

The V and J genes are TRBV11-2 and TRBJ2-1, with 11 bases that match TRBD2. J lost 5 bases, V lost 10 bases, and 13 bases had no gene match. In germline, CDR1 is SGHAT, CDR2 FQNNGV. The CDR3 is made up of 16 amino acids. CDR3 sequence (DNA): TGTGCCACCAGGGTCAGACTAGCGGGAATGAACAATGAGCAGTTCTTC. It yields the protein CATRVRLAGMNNEQFF.

CDR3: CASSNRDRGTSPSGANVLTF. The DNA for the CDR3 is TGTGCCAGCAGCAACCGGGACAGGGGTACGTCCCCCTCTGGGGCCAACGTCCTGACTTTC. The chain links TRBV9 to TRBJ2-6; 10 bases match TRBD1. In germline, CDR1 is SGDLS, CDR2 YYNGEE. The CDR3 is 20 residues long. V lost 4 bases to trimming and J lost 0 bases; unmatched junction nucleotides: 13.

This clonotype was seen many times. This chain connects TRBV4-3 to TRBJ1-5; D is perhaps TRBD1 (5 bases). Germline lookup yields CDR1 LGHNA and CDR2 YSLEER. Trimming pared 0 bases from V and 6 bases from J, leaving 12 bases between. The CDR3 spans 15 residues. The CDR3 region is CASSQDGAGGQPQHF. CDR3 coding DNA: TGCGCCAGCAGCCAAGATGGGGCAGGAGGTCAGCCCCAGCATTTT.

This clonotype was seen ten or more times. The DNA for the CDR3 is TGTGCCAGCAGTTTGCGGACAGGGGGATTCAATCAGCCCCAGCATTTT. Translation: CASSLRTGGFNQPQHF. The gene calls are TRBV6-2 or TRBV6-3 and TRBJ1-5, with 10 nucleotides matching TRBD1. J was trimmed by 3 bases and V by 4 bases; bases with no gene match: 6. The V gene's germline CDR1 is MNHEY and CDR2 SVGEGT. The CDR3 consists of 16 residues.

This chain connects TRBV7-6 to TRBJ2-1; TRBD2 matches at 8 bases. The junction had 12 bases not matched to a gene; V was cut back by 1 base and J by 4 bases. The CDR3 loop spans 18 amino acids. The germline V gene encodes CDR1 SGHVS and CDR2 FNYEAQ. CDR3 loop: CASSLGFFREGLYNEQFF. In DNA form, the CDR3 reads TGTGCCAGCAGCTTAGGGTTTTTTCGGGAGGGGCTTTACAATGAGCAGTTCTTC.

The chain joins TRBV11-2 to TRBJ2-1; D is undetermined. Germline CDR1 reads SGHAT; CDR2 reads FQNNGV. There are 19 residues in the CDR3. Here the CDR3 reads CVSSLDLRSSGLSVREQFF. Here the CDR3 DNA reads TGTGTCAGTAGCTTAGATCTTAGGTCGTCTGGCCTCTCCGTTAGAGAGCAGTTCTTC.

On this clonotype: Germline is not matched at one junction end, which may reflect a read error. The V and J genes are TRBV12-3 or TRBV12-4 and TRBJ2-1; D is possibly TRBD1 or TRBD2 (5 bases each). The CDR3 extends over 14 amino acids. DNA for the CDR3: TGTGCCAGCAGCCCCGGGTGGGGGTCCAATGAGCGGTTCTTC. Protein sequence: CASSPGWGSNERFF.

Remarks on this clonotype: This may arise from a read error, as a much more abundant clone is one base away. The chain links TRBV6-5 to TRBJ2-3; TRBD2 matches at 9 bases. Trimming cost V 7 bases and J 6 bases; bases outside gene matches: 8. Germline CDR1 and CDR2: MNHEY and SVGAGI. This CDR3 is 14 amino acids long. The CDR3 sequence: CASIGGGGTDTQYF. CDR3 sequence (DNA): TGTGCCAGCATAGGCGGGGGGGGGACGGATACGCAGTATTTT.

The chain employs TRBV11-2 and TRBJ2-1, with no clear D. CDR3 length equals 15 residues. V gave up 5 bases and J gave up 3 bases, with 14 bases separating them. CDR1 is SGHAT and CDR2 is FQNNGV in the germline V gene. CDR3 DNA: TGTGCCAGCAGCCTTGCACTGGCGTTCTACAATGAGCAGTTCTTC. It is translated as CASSLALAFYNEQFF.

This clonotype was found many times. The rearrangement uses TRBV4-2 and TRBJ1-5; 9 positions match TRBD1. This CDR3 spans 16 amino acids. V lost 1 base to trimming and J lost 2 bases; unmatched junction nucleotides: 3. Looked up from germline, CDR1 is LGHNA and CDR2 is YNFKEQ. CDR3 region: CASSQGTGAGNQPQHF. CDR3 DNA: TGTGCCAGCAGCCAAGGGACAGGGGCCGGCAATCAGCCCCAGCATTTT.

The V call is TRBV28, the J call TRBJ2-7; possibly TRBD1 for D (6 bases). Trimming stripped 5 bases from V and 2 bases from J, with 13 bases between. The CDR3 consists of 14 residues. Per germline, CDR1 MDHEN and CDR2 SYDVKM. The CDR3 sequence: CASSLGTTPYEQYF. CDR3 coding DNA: TGTGCCAGCAGTCTGGGGACAACTCCCTACGAGCAGTACTTC.

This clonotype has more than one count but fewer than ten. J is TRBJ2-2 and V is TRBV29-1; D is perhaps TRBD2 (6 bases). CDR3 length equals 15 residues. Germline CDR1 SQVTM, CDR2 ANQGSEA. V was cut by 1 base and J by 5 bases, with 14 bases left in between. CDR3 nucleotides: TGCAGCGTTGAAGGGGCGGAGGGCCGGACCGGGGAGCTGTTTTTT. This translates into CSVEGAEGRTGELFF.